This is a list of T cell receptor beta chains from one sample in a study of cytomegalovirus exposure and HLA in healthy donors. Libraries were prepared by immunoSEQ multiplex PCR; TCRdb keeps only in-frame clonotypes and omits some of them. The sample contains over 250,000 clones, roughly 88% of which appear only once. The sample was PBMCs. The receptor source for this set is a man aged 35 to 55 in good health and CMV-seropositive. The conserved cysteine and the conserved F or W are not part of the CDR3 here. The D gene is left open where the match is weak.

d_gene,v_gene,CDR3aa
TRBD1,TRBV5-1,ASSLGGQGSYNEQF
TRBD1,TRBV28,ASSPYPGTGVSYEQY
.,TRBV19,ASSIAAGLLYEQY
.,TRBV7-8,ASSLVRWGPIYEQY
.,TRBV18,ASSPGVSKNIQY
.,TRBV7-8,ASSLLGGAF
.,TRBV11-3,ASSLRGYNEQF
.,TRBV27,ATYQNRDNTDTQY
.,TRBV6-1,ASSEAGPYEQY
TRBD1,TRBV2,ASSKDRGQAYGYT
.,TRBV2,ASGTLYEQY
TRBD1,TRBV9,ASSEADRAPYGYT
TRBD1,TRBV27,ASKGGQGYTGELF
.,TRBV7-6,ASSPYQNEQF
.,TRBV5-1,ASSLVVFPSEQY
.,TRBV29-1,SVTGSDNYGYT
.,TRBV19,ASSIRRQVSNQPQH
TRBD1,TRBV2,ASSNPGDRAETQY
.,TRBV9,ASSPSANSYNEQF
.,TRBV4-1,ASSPGETEAYEQY
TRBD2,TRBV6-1,ASRGLAGVADTQY
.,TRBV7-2,ASSTYDGSYGYT
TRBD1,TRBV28,ASSFGRRATGWETQY
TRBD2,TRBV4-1,ASSQDTTSSEQF
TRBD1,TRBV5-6,ASSLLARGPHEQY
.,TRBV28,ASSYSQGTDTQY
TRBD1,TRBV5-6,ASSLGDRVKTQY
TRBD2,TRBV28,ASTEFSGGGGETQY
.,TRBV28,ASSFRWRGPPRQETQY
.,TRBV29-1,SVDRENKWGQRGYNEQF
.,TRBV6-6,ASSRPSGNYGYT
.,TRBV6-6,ASSHRQDNTEAF
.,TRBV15,ATSTRGVLNEKLF
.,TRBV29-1,SVAPRLRNTEAF
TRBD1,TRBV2,ASRATGGGNQPQH
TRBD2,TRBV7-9,SSRPGTSGYEQY
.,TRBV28,ASSPLNQPQH
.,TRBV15,ATSRQLNRENEAF
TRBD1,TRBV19,ASSRTGGRQTQY
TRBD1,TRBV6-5,ASTRDRVGTEAF
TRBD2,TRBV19,ASSSPAGGTGTQY
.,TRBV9,ASSPRQRQETQY
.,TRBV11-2,ASSFGQAYGPGELF
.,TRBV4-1,ASSQDVRSGVH
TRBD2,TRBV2,ASSEREGLYEQY
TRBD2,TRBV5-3,ARSRPVTSGRKTQY
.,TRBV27,ASSPGLYGYT
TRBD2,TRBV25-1,ASSGTNSGTSAYNEQF
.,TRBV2,ASSPPIFGEPLSYEQY
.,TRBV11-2,ASRYRISGANVLT
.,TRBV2,ASSEDGPRGGGTEAF
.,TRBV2,ASSFHEQF
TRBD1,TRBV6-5,ASSAGTEETQY
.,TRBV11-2,ASSLVNTGELF
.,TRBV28,ASSFPGLTSDTQY
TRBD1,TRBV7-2,ASSSGQGTDTQY
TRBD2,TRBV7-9,SSSSWTSGRNSYEQY
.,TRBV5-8,ASSLGPPGANVLT